This T cell receptor (beta chain) was identified in a study of shared clonotypes between healthy human individuals (dated by TCRdb to 2018 to 2020). In terms of the full investigation: Two women and a few men aged 18 to 49 years were included in the cohort. For each donor, three plates each were used for CD4 naive and CD4 memory, two plates were used for CD8 naive, and one plate was used for CD8 memory. Blood TCR repertoires of five healthy adults were deeply sequenced to estimate repertoire size and the extent of clonotype sharing between individuals. To increase sequencing depth and limit assay-specific biases, different laboratories used diverse techniques to prepare libraries and sequence TCR repertoires. Leukapheresis yielded between about 0.94 and 8.9 billion PBMCs per donor. The full study reports these points: Based on pairwise subsampling, the degree of clonotype sharing among donors was expected to be affected by sequencing depth. Because the study included only a small number of donors, the genetic and exposure-history diversity represented was limited. Across several donors, 4.5% to 6.5% of naive CD4, 3% to 3.5% of naive CD8, 2.3% of memory CD4, and approximately 0.4% of memory CD8 clonotypes were shared. Larger estimated clonotype richness was generally found for naive subsets than for memory subsets. Even with the large sequencing depth, rarefaction of the sorted-subset datasets indicated that sequencing was incomplete. Clonotypes shared by all four sorted-subset donors showed higher generation probabilities than non-shared clonotypes. Only blood was sampled, and tissue TCR repertoires likely differ from those in blood.

Donors were healthy HIV-negative adults with no recently reported acute infections or vaccinations. All donors were Caucasian adults living in Nashville, Tennessee, USA. The CD8 memory samples were a combination of magnetically selected CD45RO+ cells and CCR7-negative CD45RA+ effector memory (TemRA) cells. Blood was obtained by leukapheresis, after which PBMCs were separated by Ficoll-Histopaque density gradient centrifugation and cryopreserved in liquid nitrogen vapor phase. Analytical flow cytometry was used to check the purity and quantity of every magnetically sorted T cell population. Genomic DNA was isolated from every sorted fraction and measured by UV absorbance on a Nanodrop 2000c. A note on this clone: The antigen this receptor binds is unknown. No qualities accompany the bases; no much larger clone lies one base away.

Trimming accounts for 3 bases at V and 2 bases at J, while the number of junction bases matched to no gene is 6. Via the germline V gene, CDR1 is MGHRA and CDR2 YSYEKL. The CDR3 covers 15 residues, taking in both the cysteine and the phenylalanine. Just the 45-base CDR3 DNA is kept, in frame starting at base 1. Using the deep immunoSEQ assay, multiplex PCR amplified TCR CDR3 regions from genomic DNA. For each cell subset, the extracted genomic DNA was distributed evenly across all wells of several immunoSEQ 96-well plates, and each plate served as one replicate. Each replicate PCR for sorted subsets received roughly 0.2 ug genomic DNA, equal to tens of thousands of T cell genomes. Purified libraries were quantified with a Qubit 3.0 fluorometer, sized on a Bioanalyzer 2100, and re-quantified with the KAPA Library Quantification kit. A separate single-read 150-cycle Illumina NextSeq 550 flow cell was used to sequence each immunoSEQ 96-well plate. In the paper's pipeline: Because the immunoSEQ output included only junctional sequences and no quality scores, the filtering could not be the same as the filtering used for full-length reads. Sequences were annotated with PyIR, a Python wrapper for IgBLAST v1.9, and V/J genes and CDR3 were assigned using IMGT germline references. Reads were filtered out if the reads had weak V/J assignments (E-value above 1e-6), no CDR3, stop codons, out-of-frame junctions, or ambiguous translated residues. V3J clonotypes were defined as sequences sharing an identical inferred V gene, J gene, and CDR3 amino acid sequence. The percentage overlap between two repertoires was calculated by dividing the number of shared unique clonotypes by the size of the smaller repertoire. Repertoire richness was assessed with RTK rarefaction, the Chao1 estimator, and Recon v2.1 estimates of unobserved clonotypes. For all TCRbeta clonotypes obtained by the gDNA method from a few donors, generation probabilities were computed with OLGA. Held by TCRdb, this immuneACCESS table contains in-frame sequences only and omits some clones. Under half of the omission traces to an unresolved V gene where checked; the cause of the rest is unknown. Clone size and the V and J calls come from that table; the DNA yielded D and trimming. The sample yields around 100,000 clones; roughly 70% were counted once. Approximately 25% of the sample comes from the top ten.

The rearrangement joined TRBV4-1 to TRBJ1-1; TRBD1 aligns with 7 central bases. Material for sequencing was memory CD8+ T cells sorted from blood. Taken with the paper, the label for cell subset or site translates to: CD45RO+ cells pooled with CCR7-negative TemRA cells. This clonotype was obtained from a woman aged 25-40 years in good health. CDR3 loop: CASSQDTGENTEAFF. The DNA sequence is as follows: TGCGCCAGCAGCCAGGATACAGGGGAAAACACTGAAGCTTTCTTT.